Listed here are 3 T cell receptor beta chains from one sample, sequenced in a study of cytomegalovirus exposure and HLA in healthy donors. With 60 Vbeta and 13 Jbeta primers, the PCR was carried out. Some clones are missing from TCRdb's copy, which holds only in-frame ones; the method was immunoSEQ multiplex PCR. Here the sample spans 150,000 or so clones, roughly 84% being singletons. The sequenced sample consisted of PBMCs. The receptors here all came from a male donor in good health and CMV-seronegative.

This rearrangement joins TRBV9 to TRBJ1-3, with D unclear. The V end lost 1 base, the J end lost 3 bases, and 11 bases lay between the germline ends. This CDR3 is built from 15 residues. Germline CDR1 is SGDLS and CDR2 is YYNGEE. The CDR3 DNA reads TGTGCCAGCAGCGTATATGGACGGGGTGGAAACACCATATATTTT. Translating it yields CASSVYGRGGNTIYF.

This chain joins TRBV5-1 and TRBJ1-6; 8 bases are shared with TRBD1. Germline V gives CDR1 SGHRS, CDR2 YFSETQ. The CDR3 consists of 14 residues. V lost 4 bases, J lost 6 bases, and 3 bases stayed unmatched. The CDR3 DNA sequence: TGCGCCAGCAGCACGGGACAGGTTAATTCACCCCTCCACTTT. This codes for CASSTGQVNSPLHF.

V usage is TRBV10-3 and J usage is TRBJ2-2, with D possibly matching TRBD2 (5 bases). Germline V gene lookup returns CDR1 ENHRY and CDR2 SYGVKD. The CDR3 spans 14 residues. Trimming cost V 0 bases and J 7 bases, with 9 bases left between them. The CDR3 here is CAISESRAGGELFF. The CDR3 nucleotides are TGTGCCATCAGTGAGTCGAGGGCTGGCGGGGAGCTGTTTTTT.